The entry that follows covers one T cell receptor beta chain sequence. Trimming pared 1 base from V and 3 bases from J, leaving 12 bases between. The CDR3 sequence is 15 residues long. Germline assignment: CDR1 MDHEN and CDR2 SYDVKM. The sample originates from a study of blood T cell repertoires in COVID-19. Turning to the study itself: Sites across the United States, Italy and Spain contributed samples from acute and convalescent COVID-19. T cells, B-cell-depleted T cells, or PBMCs supplied cDNA or gDNA.

Methods used by the authors: Quantification of nucleated cells was approximated via reference gene primer amplification. Clones were read by immunoSEQ multiplex PCR, and TCRdb kept only the in-frame ones, dropping some. D and trimming were read from the DNA, whereas the V and J calls and clone size are those reported in that table. The sample includes about 220,000 clones, 80% to 90% seen only once; the top ten take about 20%. The rearrangement uses TRBV28 and TRBJ1-1; D is perhaps TRBD1 (5 bases). The source of this sequence is a man aged 30 to 39 with active or convalescent COVID-19. Sequenced material: peripheral blood. The CDR3 DNA reads as TGTGCCAGCAGTTTATCCTCGGGAGGGGACACTGAAGCTTTCTTT. It is translated as CASSLSSGGDTEAFF.